These 17 T cell receptor beta chains came from one sample sequenced in a study of T cell responses to AZD1222 COVID-19 vaccine. Profiled with immunoSEQ multiplex PCR; TCRdb holds only in-frame clones, not every one. The sample carries more than 110,000 clones, 91% recorded once. The starting material was peripheral blood, obtained on day 0 of AZD1222 vaccination. The receptors originated from an adult in good health.

In its sample, this clone was seen a few times. The V call is TRBV12-5, the J call TRBJ1-6, with no clear D. CDR3 length equals 12 residues. V was clipped by 1 base and J by 9 bases, with 4 bases between them. Germline V gives CDR1 LGHNT, CDR2 FRNRAP. This chain's CDR3 is CASGLGGSPLHF. The CDR3 DNA is TGTGCTAGTGGTTTGGGGGGTTCACCCCTCCACTTT.

The chain is built from TRBV24-1 and TRBJ2-3; 13 nucleotides match TRBD2. The germline V gene encodes CDR1 KGHDR and CDR2 SFDVKD. There are 18 residues in the CDR3. The trim removed 0 bases at V and 5 bases at J, leaving 7 bases unmatched. The CDR3 reads CATSDLQLAGGPRDTQYF. CDR3 in DNA: TGTGCCACCAGTGATTTGCAACTAGCGGGAGGGCCGAGAGATACGCAGTATTTT.

The chain employs TRBV7-6 and TRBJ1-2, with D perhaps matching TRBD1 (5 bases). The length of the CDR3 is 13 residues. Trimming cost V 0 bases and J 8 bases, with 10 bases left between them. From germline, CDR1 is SGHVS and CDR2 FNYEAQ. The CDR3, as DNA: TGTGCCAGCAGCTTAGCCCTCGGGGGAGGCTACACCTTC. Amino acids: CASSLALGGGYTF.

The chain recombines TRBV2 with TRBJ1-5; D is unresolved. Germline lookup yields CDR1 SNHLY and CDR2 FYNNEI. The CDR3 is 14 amino acids. Trimming took 3 bases from V and 4 from J, leaving 10 bases between them. The DNA of the CDR3 is TGTGCCAGCAGTGAGAGGGCAGAAAATCAGCCCCAGCATTTT. Protein product: CASSERAENQPQHF.

The CDR3 protein is CSALSGRAENEQFF. The DNA of the CDR3 is TGCAGCGCCCTTAGCGGGAGGGCCGAGAATGAGCAGTTCTTC. The V and J genes are TRBV29-1 and TRBJ2-1; the match to TRBD2 covers 11 bases. Trimming took 7 bases from V and 7 from J; bases not matched to a gene: 9. The CDR3 has 14 residues. Germline V gene lookup returns CDR1 SQVTM and CDR2 ANQGSEA.

This rearrangement joins TRBV6-5 to TRBJ1-2; D uncertain. Germline V gene lookup returns CDR1 MNHEY and CDR2 SVGAGI. V lost 5 bases, J lost 2 bases, and 9 bases lay in between. The CDR3 length is 13 residues. The CDR3 DNA reads as TGTGCCAGCAGTCCAGCTTCCAACTATGGCTACACCTTC. Its translation is CASSPASNYGYTF.

V usage is TRBV5-1 and J usage is TRBJ1-1, with D uncertain. Trimming pared 2 bases from V and 4 bases from J, leaving 12 bases between. CDR3 size: 14 residues. CDR1 is SGHRS, CDR2 YFSETQ, per germline. CDR3 residues: CASSFNGLATEAFF. CDR3 in DNA: TGCGCCAGCAGCTTTAACGGACTCGCCACTGAAGCTTTCTTT.

V usage is TRBV9 and J usage is TRBJ1-6; unclear D gene. This CDR3 has 13 residues. Per the germline V gene, CDR1 is SGDLS and CDR2 is YYNGEE. The V end was cut by 0 bases, the J end by 10 bases, with 8 bases between. The DNA of the CDR3 is TGTGCCAGCAGCGTAGTCTGGGGATCACCCCTCCACTTT. This translates into CASSVVWGSPLHF.

The gene calls are TRBV19 and TRBJ2-5, with 12 bases fitting TRBD2. Germline CDR1 and CDR2: LNHDA and SQIVND (reference sequence). The CDR3 sequence is 15 residues long. V lost 6 bases and J lost 4; bases outside the gene matches: 6. The CDR3 DNA sequence: TGTGCCAGTAGGACGGGGACTAGCGGGCCAGAGACCCAGTACTTC. Protein product: CASRTGTSGPETQYF.

This clone has more than one count but fewer than ten. The chain has TRBV3-1 (or the pseudogene TRBV3-2) and TRBJ1-4, with D perhaps TRBD1 (5 bases). The germline V gene encodes CDR1 LGHDT and CDR2 YNNKEL (reference sequence). This CDR3 comprises 14 residues. With 4 bases removed from V and 3 bases from J, the gap between germline ends came to 9 bases. The chain's CDR3 is CASSPGTANEKLFF. In nucleotides, the CDR3 is TGTGCCAGCAGCCCCGGGACGGCTAATGAAAAACTGTTTTTT.

The V call is TRBV24-1, the J call TRBJ1-2; no definite D call. The CDR3 has 12 amino acids. CDR1 and CDR2 (germline): KGHDR, SFDVKD. Trimming took 2 bases from V and 5 from J, leaving 5 bases between them. CDR3 nucleotide sequence: TGTGCCACCAGTGATTCTGGGTATGGCTACACCTTC. Protein product: CATSDSGYGYTF.

The chain employs TRBV5-1 and TRBJ1-2; TRBD1 agrees at 11 bases. Germline CDR1 SGHRS, CDR2 YFSETQ. With V trimmed by 4 bases and J by 6 bases, 8 bases remained unmatched. There are 15 residues in the CDR3. The chain's CDR3 is CASSIGQGAVDGYTF. The CDR3 nucleotides are TGCGCCAGCAGCATCGGACAGGGGGCCGTGGATGGCTACACCTTC.

The chain links TRBV10-3 to TRBJ1-4; possible D gene TRBD1, 6 bases. V shed 5 bases and J shed 8 bases, with 21 bases lying between them. Germline CDR1 is ENHRY and CDR2 is SYGVKD. CDR3 length equals 16 residues. The CDR3 region has the DNA TGTGCCATCAGTCCGGGTTCCCCAGGGGAAGAAGAAAAACTGTTTTTT. Its translation: CAISPGSPGEEEKLFF.

The chain is built from TRBV3-1 (or the pseudogene TRBV3-2) and TRBJ2-3; a possible D gene is TRBD2 (6 bases). Trimming removed 4 bases from V and 4 bases from J, with 15 bases in between. This CDR3 is 15 amino acids long. In germline, CDR1 is LGHDT, CDR2 YNNKEL (reference sequence). The CDR3 DNA sequence: TGTGCCAGCAGCCCCGAAAGGGCGGGGTCAGATACGCAGTATTTT. It translates to CASSPERAGSDTQYF.

This chain uses TRBV6-5 with TRBJ2-1; 8 nucleotides match TRBD1. The CDR3 loop spans 15 amino acids. The trim removed 4 bases at V and 0 bases at J, leaving 2 bases unmatched. From germline, CDR1 is MNHEY and CDR2 SVGAGI. CDR3 in amino acids: CASSSTGGSYNEQFF. The CDR3 nucleotides read TGTGCCAGCAGTTCTACAGGGGGCTCCTACAATGAGCAGTTCTTC.

The count of this clone is one. This chain connects TRBV5-1 to TRBJ2-2; weak D call: TRBD1 (5 bases). Germline lookup yields CDR1 SGHRS and CDR2 YFSETQ. Trimming pared 3 bases from V and 2 bases from J, leaving 14 bases between. This CDR3 spans 16 amino acids. CDR3 DNA sequence: TGCGCCAGCAGCTCCCCAGGGTGGGGTAACACCGGGGAGCTGTTTTTT. Its translation: CASSSPGWGNTGELFF.

The V gene is TRBV11-2, the J gene TRBJ1-6; D unresolved. V gave up 4 bases and J gave up 9 bases, with 10 bases separating them. The CDR3 length is 13 residues. CDR1 is SGHAT, CDR2 FQNNGV, per germline. The CDR3 DNA reads TGTGCCAGCAGCTCGCCCCGGTTTTCACCCCTCCACTTT. Amino acid sequence: CASSSPRFSPLHF.